This TCR beta chain appears in the sequencing data of a study of neoadjuvant anti-PD-1 for oral cavity cancer. Findings of the study overall: Post-nivolumab, blood T cell clonality was significantly elevated in non-responders.

Repertoires were generated with immunoSEQ multiplex PCR, while TCRdb's copy carries only in-frame clones and drops some. The table includes about 42,000 clones, 60% to 80% detected once. As for time point: after neoadjuvant nivolumab, at surgical resection. Blood cells were analyzed directly, without culture or expansion. Points on this clone: What it binds is not known.

V gave up 0 bases and J gave up 5 bases, with 17 bases separating them. Germline values: CDR1 SGHDT, CDR2 YYEEEE. The CDR3 totals 16 residues. This receptor was taken from a person between 40 and 85 years old with oral cavity squamous cell carcinoma. Sequenced here: PBMCs, sampled after nivolumab (anti-PD-1) treatment. The rearrangement links TRBV5-6 to TRBJ1-2; tentatively, D is TRBD1 (5 bases). This CDR3 reads CASSLAESGKWYGYTF. The CDR3 nucleotides are TGTGCCAGCAGCTTGGCCGAGTCAGGGAAGTGGTATGGCTACACCTTC.